Listed below are T cell receptor beta chains from one sample, sequenced in a study of blood T cell repertoires in COVID-19. Produced via immunoSEQ multiplex PCR; TCRdb's table is partial and in-frame only. This sample has approximately 460,000 clones, with approximately 92% found just once. The sample was peripheral blood. These receptors were taken from a young man with COVID-19, enrolled during active disease. Each CDR3 is given with its conserved first and last residue. The order of the fields is D gene, V gene, clone size, J gene, CDR3 protein, CDR3 DNA. The D gene is left open where the match is weak. Rows give clone size only sometimes, using once, few, many, or a class for an expanded clone.

>TRBD2|TRBV28|NA|TRBJ2-2
CASSFGTSGNTGELFF
TGTGCCAGCAGTTTCGGGACTAGCGGGAACACCGGGGAGCTGTTTTTT
>TRBD1|TRBV7-2|NA|TRBJ2-5
CASSPRTGTETQYF
TGTGCCAGCAGCCCACGGACAGGGACGGAGACCCAGTACTTC
>TRBD1|TRBV7-9|NA|TRBJ2-7
CASTDGQASYEQYF
TGTGCCAGCACCGACGGACAGGCCTCCTACGAGCAGTACTTC
>NA|TRBV19|once|TRBJ2-4
CASSIDTGPAKNIQYF
TGTGCCAGTAGTATAGATACAGGGCCGGCCAAAAACATTCAGTACTTC
>TRBD1|TRBV6-5|NA|TRBJ1-1
CASSRQGRYTEAFF
TGTGCCAGCAGTCGACAGGGGAGGTATACTGAAGCTTTCTTT
>TRBD2|TRBV14|NA|TRBJ2-1
CASSQDWGGSYNEQFF
TGTGCCAGCAGCCAAGACTGGGGGGGCTCCTACAATGAGCAGTTCTTC
>TRBD1|TRBV6-4|NA|TRBJ1-1
CASTGGGMNTEAFF
TGTGCCAGTACAGGGGGCGGAATGAACACTGAAGCTTTCTTT
>NA|TRBV7-6|NA|TRBJ1-1
CASSLAGVNTEAFF
TGTGCCAGCAGCTTAGCAGGGGTGAACACTGAAGCTTTCTTT
>TRBD1|TRBV25-1|NA|TRBJ1-2
CASRAAGTGDGYGYTF
TGTGCCAGCAGAGCCGCCGGGACAGGGGATGGCTATGGCTACACCTTC
>TRBD2|TRBV18|NA|TRBJ2-7
CASSTGTSGSNEQYF
TGTGCCAGCTCAACCGGGACTAGCGGGAGTAACGAGCAGTACTTC
>TRBD2|TRBV3-1/TRBV3-2|NA|TRBJ2-7
CASSQLAGDPYEQYF
TGTGCCAGCAGCCAACTAGCGGGGGATCCCTACGAGCAGTACTTC
>NA|TRBV2|NA|TRBJ2-7
CASSRSSSSYEQYF
TGTGCCAGCAGTCGTTCCTCGAGCTCCTACGAGCAGTACTTC
>TRBD1|TRBV6-5|NA|TRBJ2-7
CASSRPGGHEQYF
TGTGCCAGCAGTCGCCCAGGGGGCCACGAGCAGTACTTC
>TRBD1|TRBV7-9|NA|TRBJ1-3
CASSLITGGTGNTIYF
TGTGCCAGCAGCCTAATCACAGGGGGAACTGGAAACACCATATATTTT
>TRBD1|TRBV27|NA|TRBJ2-2
CASSSMGQGAGELFF
TGTGCCAGCAGTTCTATGGGACAGGGGGCCGGGGAGCTGTTTTTT
>TRBD2|TRBV25-1|NA|TRBJ2-3
CASSALRGRGADTQYF
TGTGCCAGCAGTGCCCTCCGGGGGCGGGGGGCAGATACGCAGTATTTT
>TRBD1|TRBV27|NA|TRBJ2-7
CASKMWDSLGEQYF
TGTGCCAGCAAGATGTGGGACAGTTTGGGCGAGCAGTACTTC
>TRBD1|TRBV5-1|NA|TRBJ1-2
CASSLAGGNGYTF
TGCGCCAGCAGCTTGGCAGGGGGCAACGGCTACACCTTC
>NA|TRBV5-6|NA|TRBJ2-7
CASSWTQGYEQYF
TGTGCCAGCAGCTGGACACAAGGCTACGAGCAGTACTTC
>TRBD2|TRBV27|NA|TRBJ2-7
CASSGHGTSSVVEQYF
TGTGCCAGCAGTGGGCATGGGACTAGCTCTGTTGTCGAGCAGTACTTC
>NA|TRBV27|few|TRBJ2-7
CASSYRGGYEQYF
TGTGCCAGCAGTTATAGGGGAGGCTACGAGCAGTACTTC
>TRBD1|TRBV7-9|once|TRBJ2-7
CASSLDRGNEQYF
TGTGCCAGCAGCCTGGACAGGGGAAATGAGCAGTACTTC
>NA|TRBV24-1|NA|TRBJ1-5
CATSPRGVSNQPQHF
TGTGCCACCAGTCCACGGGGGGTAAGCAATCAGCCCCAGCATTTT
>TRBD2|TRBV9|NA|TRBJ2-3
CASSAGGLSGNTDTQYF
TGTGCCAGCAGCGCCGGGGGGTTGAGCGGGAACACAGATACGCAGTATTTT
>TRBD2|TRBV28|NA|TRBJ2-1
CASSLRSTSGRRLIF
TGTGCCAGCAGTTTACGGTCTACTAGCGGGAGGCGGCTAATCTTC
>NA|TRBV24-1|NA|TRBJ2-1
CATSDSPRYNEQFF
TGTGCCACCAGTGATTCCCCTCGCTACAATGAGCAGTTCTTC
>NA|TRBV5-1|NA|TRBJ2-2
CASSLSVAAPDTGELFF
TGCGCCAGCAGCTTGAGCGTTGCGGCTCCGGACACCGGGGAGCTGTTTTTT
>NA|TRBV4-1|NA|TRBJ1-3
CASSQDGGNSGNTIYF
TGCGCCAGCAGCCAAGACGGCGGGAACTCTGGAAACACCATATATTTT
>TRBD1|TRBV3-1/TRBV3-2|NA|TRBJ1-6
CASSLRGNSPLHF
TGTGCCAGCAGCCTCAGGGGGAATTCACCCCTCCACTTT
>NA|TRBV24-1|NA|TRBJ1-4
CAYDPTATNEKLFF
TGTGCTTACGACCCGACAGCAACTAATGAAAAACTGTTTTTT
>NA|TRBV9|NA|TRBJ1-1
CASSERGEQPEAFF
TGTGCCAGCAGCGAACGGGGAGAACAGCCTGAAGCTTTCTTT
>TRBD2|TRBV5-1|once|TRBJ2-5
CASSLGGTSAPQYF
TGCGCCAGCAGCTTGGGAGGGACTAGCGCACCCCAGTACTTC
>TRBD1|TRBV27|NA|TRBJ2-7
CASRDLDRAYEQYF
TGTGCCAGCAGGGATTTAGACAGGGCCTACGAGCAGTACTTC
>TRBD2|TRBV2|NA|TRBJ2-5
CASSLWREGETQYF
TGTGCCAGCAGTCTCTGGCGGGAGGGGGAGACCCAGTACTTC
>TRBD2|TRBV10-3|NA|TRBJ2-3
CAISESGGAGDTQYF
TGTGCCATCAGTGAGAGCGGGGGGGCCGGAGATACGCAGTATTTT
>NA|TRBV27|NA|TRBJ2-7
CASSSSRIREQYF
TGTGCCAGCAGTTCCTCCAGGATCCGCGAGCAGTACTTC
>TRBD1|TRBV7-9|NA|TRBJ1-6
CASSLAGQGNSPLHF
TGTGCCAGCAGCTTAGCAGGACAGGGGAATTCACCCCTCCACTTT
>TRBD2|TRBV5-4|NA|TRBJ2-5
CASSEGGGDETQYF
TGTGCCAGCAGCGAGGGCGGGGGGGACGAGACCCAGTACTTC